The 20 T cell receptor beta chains below all came from one sample that was sequenced in a study of cytomegalovirus exposure and HLA in healthy donors. Amplification used 60 Vbeta primers and 13 Jbeta primers. Some clones are missing from TCRdb's copy, which holds only in-frame ones; the method was immunoSEQ multiplex PCR. The data show some 150,000 clones, with about 82% seen just once and 5.5% to 8% held by the top ten. The material sequenced was PBMCs. These receptor sequences come from a woman aged 25 to 45 in good health and CMV-seropositive.

This chain uses TRBV5-4 with TRBJ1-1, with 8 bases identical to TRBD1. CDR3 length: 15 amino acids. Germline values: CDR1 SGHNT, CDR2 YYREEE (reference sequence). V gave up 0 bases and J gave up 4 bases; unmatched junction bases: 5. The CDR3 DNA follows: TGTGCCAGCAGCTTGGCCCATACAGGGGGCACTGAAGCTTTCTTT. This sequence encodes CASSLAHTGGTEAFF. Variable domain in full (rest from reference TRBV5-4 and TRBJ1-1): ETGVTQSPTHLIKTRGQQVTLRCSSQSGHNTVSWYQQALGQGPQFIFQYYREEENGRGNFPPRFSGLQFPNYSSELNVNALELDDSALYLCASSLAHTGGTEAFFGQGTRLTVV.

The V call is TRBV4-2, the J call TRBJ2-5, with D unresolved. CDR3 length: 12 residues. V was clipped by 4 bases and J by 5 bases, with 8 bases between them. Germline V CDR1 and CDR2: LGHNA, YNFKEQ. CDR3 in DNA: TGTGCCAGCAGCCGAGCCCACGAGACCCAGTACTTC. Translating it yields CASSRAHETQYF.

V is TRBV27 and J is TRBJ1-2; D is perhaps TRBD1 (5 bases). The CDR3 loop spans 16 amino acids. CDR1 and CDR2 (germline): MNHEY, SMNVEV (reference sequence). V shed 2 bases and J shed 4 bases, with 17 bases lying between them. The CDR3 region has the DNA TGTGCCAGCAGTTTAGGCTACAGTGAAGGGGCCTATGGCTACACCTTC. It translates to CASSLGYSEGAYGYTF.

The chain combines TRBV15 with TRBJ1-4; D is unresolved. The germline V gene has CDR1 LNHNV and CDR2 YYDKDF (reference sequence). The CDR3 spans 16 residues. The V gene lost 0 bases and the J gene lost 0 bases, with 8 bases spanning the gap. CDR3 in DNA: TGTGCCACCAGCAGAGATCTGAGCGCAACTAATGAAAAACTGTTTTTT. This codes for CATSRDLSATNEKLFF.

This sequence joins TRBV9 and TRBJ1-2; 7 nucleotides match TRBD1. Trimming cost V 3 bases and J 4 bases; bases outside gene matches: 3. This CDR3 is 13 amino acids long. The germline V gene has CDR1 SGDLS and CDR2 YYNGEE. The CDR3 sequence: CASSGGTAYGYTF. The CDR3 DNA reads as TGTGCCAGCAGCGGGGGGACAGCCTATGGCTACACCTTC.

The genes are TRBV5-6 and TRBJ2-2; 7 positions match TRBD1. CDR1 and CDR2 from the germline V gene are SGHDT and YYEEEE. V lost 4 bases to trimming and J lost 4 bases; unmatched junction nucleotides: 4. This CDR3 is 14 amino acids long. The CDR3 coding sequence is TGTGCCAGCAGCACGGGACAGATCACCGGGGAGCTGTTTTTT. Amino acid sequence: CASSTGQITGELFF.

V usage is TRBV7-2 and J usage is TRBJ1-2; 7 bases are shared with TRBD1. Losses at the gene ends were 3 bases for V and 3 bases for J; bases not matched to a gene: 13. The length of the CDR3 is 17 residues. The V gene's germline CDR1 is SGHTA and CDR2 FQGNSA. CDR3 in DNA: TGTGCCAGCAGCTTTACCGGGACAGCCGGATTCGACTATGGCTACACCTTC. Translating it yields CASSFTGTAGFDYGYTF.

The chain carries TRBV13 and TRBJ1-6; 7 bases are a match to TRBD1. V shed 6 bases and J 10 bases; nucleotides not matched to a gene: 9. The CDR3 sequence is 14 residues long. Germline CDR1 is PRHDT and CDR2 is FYEKMQ (reference sequence). CDR3 coding DNA: TGTGCCAGCAGTTTGAGGGACAGCACCTCACCCCTCCACTTT. Amino acids: CASSLRDSTSPLHF.

The chain has TRBV7-2 and TRBJ2-1; D might be TRBD2 (5 bases). V lost 1 base, J lost 5 bases, and 21 bases lay in between. Germline V CDR1 and CDR2: SGHTA, FQGNSA. The CDR3 runs to 18 residues. CDR3 region: CASSLVVRVLGDDNEQFF. CDR3 nucleotide sequence: TGTGCCAGCAGCTTAGTGGTCCGGGTCCTCGGGGATGACAATGAGCAGTTCTTC.

This clone came up a few times. This rearrangement joins TRBV5-4 to TRBJ2-7; D is possibly TRBD1 (6 bases). The CDR3 sequence is 13 residues long. The germline V gene encodes CDR1 SGHNT and CDR2 YYREEE (reference sequence). V was clipped by 4 bases and J by 1 base, with 9 bases between them. The CDR3, as DNA: TGTGCCAGCAGCACGGGACAATCCTACGAGCAGTACTTC. Translating gives CASSTGQSYEQYF.

This clone was detected once. The chain recombines TRBV7-9 with TRBJ1-1, with D perhaps TRBD1 (6 bases). Germline lookup yields CDR1 SEHNR and CDR2 FQNEAQ (reference sequence). The CDR3 contains 15 residues. V was trimmed by 5 bases and J by 4 bases, leaving 17 bases between them. CDR3 amino acids: CASSATGGIVTEAFF. The DNA of the CDR3 is TGTGCCAGCAGCGCGACAGGCGGTATTGTCACTGAAGCTTTCTTT.

The V and J genes are TRBV7-2 and TRBJ2-4, with TRBD2 identical over 10 bases. The CDR3 has 15 residues. The V gene end was trimmed by 6 bases and the J gene end by 7 bases; junction bases not matched to a gene: 9. CDR1 and CDR2 (germline): SGHTA, FQGNSA. The CDR3 coding sequence is TGTGCCAGCAGGGAAAGTCCTAGCGGGGGTAACATTCAGTACTTC. This sequence encodes CASRESPSGGNIQYF.

J is TRBJ2-5 and V is TRBV7-9; possibly TRBD2 for D (6 bases). Trimming pared 2 bases from V and 7 bases from J, leaving 17 bases between. Germline CDR1 and CDR2: SEHNR and FQNEAQ (reference sequence). This CDR3 spans 15 amino acids. CDR3 in amino acids: CASSLKADHGGTQYF. CDR3 in DNA: TGTGCCAGCAGCTTAAAGGCCGACCACGGGGGGACCCAGTACTTC.

The chain combines TRBV18 with TRBJ1-3; no reliable D call. Trimming shortened V by 2 bases and J by 4 bases, and 18 bases separated the two germline ends. This CDR3 is 17 amino acids long. Germline V CDR1 and CDR2: KGHSH, LQKENI. Here the CDR3 reads CASSPNQSAAPGNTIYF. CDR3 DNA sequence: TGTGCCAGCTCACCAAATCAGTCGGCGGCTCCCGGAAACACCATATATTTT.

The DNA for the CDR3 is TGTGCCAGCAGCCTCCCACAGGGAGTTGGGTACGAGCAGTACTTC. This translates into CASSLPQGVGYEQYF. This chain links TRBV7-9 with TRBJ2-7; D is possibly TRBD1 (6 bases). Looked up from germline, CDR1 is SEHNR and CDR2 is FQNEAQ (reference sequence). The CDR3 is 15 amino acids. Trimming took 5 bases from V and 4 from J, leaving 18 bases between them.

The DNA of the CDR3 is TGTGCCAGCAGCTTAGATGGTGAGGCAGACTACGAGCAGTACTTC. This codes for CASSLDGEADYEQYF. The chain uses TRBV7-8 and TRBJ2-7; D not certain. CDR3 length equals 15 residues. The germline V and J ends were trimmed by 1 base and 3 bases, with 13 bases remaining between them. Germline V gives CDR1 SGHVS, CDR2 FQNEAQ. Together with reference TRBV7-8 and TRBJ2-7, the CDR3 gives the full variable domain: GAGVSQSPRYKVAKRGQDVALRCDPISGHVSLFWYQQALGQGPEFLTYFQNEAQLDKSGLPSDRFFAERPEGSVSTLKIQRTQQEDSAVYLCASSLDGEADYEQYFGPGTRLTVT.

V usage is TRBV25-1 and J usage is TRBJ1-2; 7 bases are a match to TRBD1. Unmatched junction bases numbered 8, after V lost 6 bases and J lost 4 bases. Germline-derived CDR1 and CDR2 are MGHDK and SYGVNS. The CDR3 is 14 residues long. CDR3: CASSEIGGIYGYTF. The CDR3 nucleotides read TGTGCCAGCAGCGAAATAGGGGGCATCTATGGCTACACCTTC.

A single count supports this clone. This sequence joins TRBV28 and TRBJ1-2; 8 bases agree with TRBD1. Trimming removed 6 bases from V and 4 bases from J; junction bases left unmatched: 13. Germline CDR1 reads MDHEN; CDR2 reads SYDVKM. CDR3 length: 16 residues. CDR3 nucleotide sequence: TGTGCCAGCAGCTGGACAGGGAATCCCCTACGCTATGGCTACACCTTC. It is translated as CASSWTGNPLRYGYTF.

This clone was picked up a small number of times. The V and J genes are TRBV18 and TRBJ2-2, with 7 bases aligning to TRBD1. Losses at the gene ends were 2 bases for V and 5 bases for J; bases not matched to a gene: 8. CDR1 is KGHSH, CDR2 LQKENI, per germline. The CDR3 covers 16 residues. CDR3 region: CASSPTTGFTTGELFF. For the CDR3, the DNA is TGTGCCAGCTCACCAACGACAGGGTTCACAACCGGGGAGCTGTTTTTT.

This rearrangement joins TRBV7-3 to TRBJ1-1, with D possibly being TRBD1 (5 bases). The CDR3 runs to 14 residues. V was clipped by 1 base and J by 1 base, with 7 bases between them. Germline values: CDR1 SGHTA, CDR2 FQGTGA. CDR3 region: CASSLMGGNTEAFF. Written as DNA, the CDR3 is TGTGCCAGCAGCTTAATGGGGGGGAACACTGAAGCTTTCTTT. Variable domain in full (rest from reference TRBV7-3 and TRBJ1-1): GAGVSQTPSNKVTEKGKYVELRCDPISGHTALYWYRQSLGQGPEFLIYFQGTGAADDSGLPNDRFFAVRPEGSVSTLKIQRTERGDSAVYLCASSLMGGNTEAFFGQGTRLTVV.